The present T cell receptor (beta chain) was sequenced within a study of blood T cell repertoires in COVID-19. Study as a whole: COVID-19 samples from acute and convalescent phases originated in the United States, Italy and Spain.

Participants were aged 18 to 89 years from roughly 25 US areas. Participants' own reports of clinical history determined their cohort assignment. Clones were read by immunoSEQ multiplex PCR, and TCRdb kept only the in-frame ones, dropping some. This table has around 310,000 clones, 80% to 90% appearing once. This clone came up once. The receptor comes from a man aged 25-45 years who had recovered from COVID-19. The specimen was PBMCs or T cells enriched from blood (not recorded which).

CDR3 sequence: CSEFRDSNQPQHF. The CDR3 nucleotides read TGCAGCGAGTTCCGGGACTCTAATCAGCCCCAGCATTTT. The chain is built from TRBV29-1 and TRBJ1-5; possibly TRBD1 for D (5 bases). In germline, CDR1 is SQVTM, CDR2 ANQGSEA. The CDR3 is 13 residues long. Trimming left V 7 bases short and J 4 bases short, with 14 bases between.